These 26 T cell receptor beta chains were all obtained from the same sample, sequenced in a study of T cell responses to AZD1222 COVID-19 vaccine. The protocol was immunoSEQ multiplex PCR, while the TCRdb copy is restricted to in-frame clones and leaves out a portion. The sample has more than 95,000 clones; 85% to 95% are singletons. Specimen: peripheral blood, collected 28 days after the second AZD1222 dose. These TCRs come from an adult who received the AZD1222 COVID-19 vaccine.

This CDR3 is CSASTPSSYNSPLHF. CDR3 in DNA: TGCAGTGCTAGTACACCGAGCTCCTATAATTCACCCCTCCACTTT. The chain recombines TRBV20-1 with TRBJ1-6; D call uncertain. Germline CDR1 and CDR2: DFQATT and SNEGSKA (reference sequence). The CDR3 consists of 15 residues. V was shortened by 3 bases and J by 0 bases, with 9 bases between the two germline ends.

The sample holds one count of this clone. The V and J genes are TRBV5-5 and TRBJ2-1; tentative D call: TRBD2 (5 bases). Deletions cut 5 bases from V and 2 bases from J, with 8 bases between. CDR3 length equals 13 residues. Germline V gene lookup returns CDR1 SGHKS and CDR2 YYEKEE (reference sequence). The CDR3 DNA sequence: TGTGCCAGCAGGGCGGGCACCTACAATGAGCAGTTCTTC. The encoded protein is CASRAGTYNEQFF.

This sequence joins TRBV12-3 or TRBV12-4 and TRBJ1-1; D perhaps matches TRBD1 (6 bases). V was pared by 4 bases and J by 3 bases, with 9 bases between. This CDR3 has 13 residues. CDR3 nucleotide sequence: TGTGCCAGCAGTTGGGGGGCGGACACTGAAGCTTTCTTT. Its protein is CASSWGADTEAFF.

The chain couples TRBV6-5 to TRBJ2-1; a possible D gene is TRBD2 (6 bases). The germline CDR1 and CDR2 sequences are MNHEY and SVGAGI. V dropped 0 bases and J dropped 9 bases, with 18 bases sitting between them. The CDR3 spans 16 residues. The CDR3 loop is CASSYSTGELLSEQFF. The CDR3 nucleotides read TGTGCCAGCAGTTACTCGACGGGAGAGTTGCTAAGTGAGCAGTTCTTC.

This rearrangement joins TRBV21-1 to TRBJ1-5. TRBV21-1 is a pseudogene segment. The CDR3 loop spans 17 amino acids. The CDR3 sequence is CASSNRFVRLPNQPQHF. CDR3 in DNA: TGTGCCAGCAGCAACCGCTTCGTAAGACTTCCCAATCAGCCCCAGCATTTT.

The V gene is TRBV5-8, the J gene TRBJ1-1; TRBD1 agrees at 8 bases. V gave up 3 bases and J gave up 5 bases; unmatched junction bases: 9. The germline CDR1 and CDR2 sequences are SGHTS and YDEGEE. The CDR3 loop spans 15 amino acids. The CDR3 nucleotides are TGTGCCAGCAGCTACCGGACAGGGTTAGTAACTGAAGCTTTCTTT. It codes for CASSYRTGLVTEAFF.

This chain links TRBV2 with TRBJ2-2, with 7 bases lining up with TRBD2. This CDR3 region has 17 residues. The V and J ends lost 1 base and 1 base, in that order; junction bases with no gene match: 6. Germline V CDR1 and CDR2: SNHLY, FYNNEI. Here the CDR3 reads CASSEVGSGWNTGELFF. The CDR3 DNA sequence: TGTGCCAGCAGTGAAGTTGGTAGCGGGTGGAACACCGGGGAGCTGTTTTTT.

Only one count was recorded for this clone. This rearrangement joins TRBV7-2 to TRBJ2-7; no definite D call. The V end was cut by 1 base, the J end by 0 bases, with 7 bases between. This CDR3 has 14 amino acids. Germline CDR1 reads SGHTA; CDR2 reads FQGNSA. The CDR3 DNA reads TGTGCCAGCAGCTTAGAAGGCATCTCCTACGAGCAGTACTTC. Its translation is CASSLEGISYEQYF.

This chain uses TRBV9 with TRBJ1-5, with D possibly TRBD1 on 5 matching bases. V was trimmed by 0 bases and J by 4 bases, leaving 8 bases between them. This CDR3 is 14 amino acids long. Per germline, CDR1 SGDLS and CDR2 YYNGEE. Written as DNA, the CDR3 is TGTGCCAGCAGCGTAGAGGCAGGGAATCAGCCCCAGCATTTT. As protein: CASSVEAGNQPQHF.

In nucleotides, the CDR3 is TGTGCCAGCAGCTTAGGGACTAGAACAACTGATACGCAGTATTTT. Protein product: CASSLGTRTTDTQYF. The V gene is TRBV11-2, the J gene TRBJ2-3, with TRBD2 identical over 7 bases. CDR1 SGHAT and CDR2 FQNNGV come from the germline V gene. Trimming removed 1 base from V and 6 bases from J; junction bases left unmatched: 7. CDR3 length equals 15 residues.

This rearrangement joins TRBV23-1 to TRBJ2-7, with 10 positions matching TRBD2. TRBV23-1 is known as an ORF, though its function is uncertain. After removal of 6 bases from V and 3 bases from J, the junction contained 5 bases not matched to a gene. The CDR3 runs 14 residues. The CDR3 loop reads CASRASGRDYEQYF. CDR3 DNA: TGCGCCAGCAGAGCTAGCGGGAGAGACTACGAGCAGTACTTC.

The V gene is TRBV30, the J gene TRBJ1-6; D is undetermined. Germline lookup yields CDR1 GTSNPN and CDR2 SVGIG (reference sequence). Trimming removed 3 bases from V and 10 bases from J, with 16 bases in between. The CDR3 is 14 residues long. In DNA form, the CDR3 reads TGTGCCTGGAGCAAACACCAGGCGGGATCACCCCTCCACTTT. This gives the protein CAWSKHQAGSPLHF.

The rearrangement uses TRBV29-1 and TRBJ2-5; D is unresolved. CDR1 and CDR2 (germline): SQVTM, ANQGSEA. This CDR3 is 13 amino acids long. Trimming removed 4 bases at V and 2 bases at J, with 11 bases between. Here the CDR3 reads CSVAPRIQETQYF. The CDR3 DNA follows: TGCAGCGTTGCGCCCAGGATACAAGAGACCCAGTACTTC.

This chain joins TRBV6-6 and TRBJ1-5, with D possibly being TRBD1 (6 bases). The V end was cut by 4 bases, the J end by 7 bases, with 11 bases between. The CDR3 is 13 amino acids. Germline V gene data show CDR1 as MNHNY and CDR2 as SVGAGI (reference sequence). CDR3 sequence (DNA): TGTGCCAGCAGTTCCGGGGACAACCAGCCCCAGCATTTT. This sequence encodes CASSSGDNQPQHF.

The chain combines TRBV29-1 with TRBJ1-2; D is ambiguous. The V and J ends lost 3 bases and 0 bases respectively, with 8 bases between them. Germline V lookup: CDR1 SQVTM, CDR2 ANQGSEA. The CDR3 is 13 amino acids. CDR3 residues: CSVEEGTNYGYTF. The DNA for the CDR3 is TGCAGCGTTGAGGAGGGAACTAACTATGGCTACACCTTC.

This clone was found once. The chain couples TRBV4-1 to TRBJ2-1; D may be TRBD2 (5 bases). Germline V gives CDR1 MGHRA, CDR2 YSYEKL. V shed 5 bases and J shed 10 bases, with 18 bases lying between them. The CDR3 runs to 14 residues. CDR3 bases: TGCGCCAGCAGCGCCCTAGGTGGGAGAGGGGAGCAGTTCTTC. Its translation is CASSALGGRGEQFF.

The J gene is TRBJ2-5, the V gene TRBV27, with 7 bases aligning to TRBD2. Germline values: CDR1 MNHEY, CDR2 SMNVEV (reference sequence). With V trimmed by 3 bases and J by 5 bases, 9 bases remained unmatched. The CDR3 has 15 residues. This CDR3 is CASSLTAGRGETQYF. Written as DNA, the CDR3 is TGTGCCAGCAGTTTGACCGCGGGGCGGGGGGAGACCCAGTACTTC.

V is TRBV19 and J is TRBJ2-3, with TRBD2 identical over 10 bases. Germline values: CDR1 LNHDA, CDR2 SQIVND (reference sequence). Trimming at V came to 5 bases and at J to 2 bases, leaving 10 bases not matched to a gene. This CDR3 spans 17 amino acids. CDR3 in amino acids: CASSLRRTSGYTDTQYF. CDR3 sequence (DNA): TGTGCCAGTAGTCTCCGTCGGACTAGCGGTTACACAGATACGCAGTATTTT.

In this sample, this clone turned up a few times. J is TRBJ2-7 and V is TRBV29-1, with 11 nucleotides matching TRBD1. Germline assignment: CDR1 SQVTM and CDR2 ANQGSEA. V lost 7 bases to trimming and J lost 6 bases; unmatched junction nucleotides: 8. The CDR3 covers 13 residues. CDR3 protein: CSAYLDRGLEQYF. For the CDR3, the DNA is TGCAGCGCCTATCTGGACAGGGGGCTCGAGCAGTACTTC.

The sample holds one count of this clone. The CDR3 is CASSFDTRLRVLTF. CDR3 DNA: TGCGCCAGCAGCTTCGATACCCGGTTGCGCGTCCTGACTTTC. The rearrangement uses TRBV5-1 and TRBJ2-6; D not certain. Trimming stripped 2 bases from V and 12 bases from J, with 15 bases between. CDR3 length equals 14 residues. Germline V gene lookup returns CDR1 SGHRS and CDR2 YFSETQ.

V usage is TRBV1 and J usage is TRBJ1-4. TRBV1 is labeled a pseudogene. The CDR3 totals 15 residues. The CDR3 region has the DNA TGCACCAGCAGCCAGAGAACCGGGCCCGCAGAAAAACTGTTTTTT. It yields the protein CTSSQRTGPAEKLFF.

This chain uses TRBV30 with TRBJ2-7; 13 bases agree with TRBD2. The CDR3 consists of 16 residues. With V trimmed by 2 bases and J by 3 bases, 7 bases remained unmatched. Germline V lookup: CDR1 GTSNPN, CDR2 SVGIG (reference sequence). The CDR3 bases are TGTGCCTGGAGTTGGACTAGCGGGAGACTCCGCTACGAGCAGTACTTC. Translated, it gives CAWSWTSGRLRYEQYF. Complete variable domain (other parts from reference TRBV30 and TRBJ2-7): SQTIHQWPATLVQPVGSPLSLECTVEGTSNPNLYWYRQAAGRGLQLLFYSVGIGQISSEVPQNLSASRPQDRQFILSSKKLLLSDSGFYLCAWSWTSGRLRYEQYFGPGTRLTVT.

V is TRBV27 and J is TRBJ2-7; 14 bases match TRBD2. Trimming removed 9 bases from V and 4 bases from J; junction bases left unmatched: 14. In germline, CDR1 is MNHEY, CDR2 SMNVEV (reference sequence). The CDR3 spans 17 residues. CDR3 coding DNA: TGTGCCAGTGGACAGGGACTAGCGGGAGCCCCGGGGTACGAGCAGTACTTC. Protein sequence: CASGQGLAGAPGYEQYF.

This clone was seen a handful of times. The chain couples TRBV27 to TRBJ2-1, with a possible D match to TRBD1 (6 bases). V lost 1 base to trimming and J lost 9 bases, with 16 bases between them. The CDR3 is made up of 15 amino acids. From germline, CDR1 is MNHEY and CDR2 SMNVEV (reference sequence). In DNA, the CDR3 is TGTGCCAGCAGTTTATTAAGAACAGGGTTTACTGAGCAGTTCTTC. Encoded protein: CASSLLRTGFTEQFF.

Notes on this clone: Other DNA sequences of this sample code for an identical CDR3. The V gene is TRBV18, the J gene TRBJ2-5; the match to TRBD2 covers 15 bases. The length of the CDR3 is 16 residues. Germline V lookup: CDR1 KGHSH, CDR2 LQKENI. J was trimmed by 2 bases and V by 6 bases; bases with no gene match: 4. CDR3 residues: CASSPGLAGGQETQYF. The CDR3 DNA is TGTGCCAGCTCTCCGGGACTAGCGGGAGGTCAAGAGACCCAGTACTTC.

The chain has TRBV3-1 (or the pseudogene TRBV3-2) and TRBJ2-2; 10 nucleotides match TRBD2. Trimming cost V 4 bases and J 0 bases; bases outside gene matches: 8. This CDR3 is 18 amino acids long. The germline V gene has CDR1 LGHDT and CDR2 YNNKEL (reference sequence). The chain's CDR3 is CASSLGLAGAANTGELFF. DNA of the CDR3: TGTGCCAGCAGCCTTGGGCTAGCGGGAGCTGCGAACACCGGGGAGCTGTTTTTT.